The clone carrying this T cell receptor (beta chain) was counted between two and nine times. PCR amplification relied on 60 Vbeta primers (plus 13 Jbeta primers). Here immunoSEQ multiplex PCR was the method, and the copy in TCRdb shows in-frame clones only, minus some. The sample carries 150,000 to 200,000 clones, about 75% recorded once. This sample is part of a study of cytomegalovirus exposure and HLA in healthy donors. V lost 2 bases to trimming and J lost 0 bases, with 8 bases between them. This CDR3 is 14 amino acids long. Germline CDR1 reads GTSNPN; CDR2 reads SVGIG (reference sequence). This sequence was found in a woman aged 45-65 years in good health and CMV-seropositive. The chain recombines TRBV30 with TRBJ1-3; no reliable D call. The sequenced material came from PBMCs. The CDR3 region is CAWSTESSGNTIYF. As DNA, the CDR3 is TGTGCCTGGAGTACCGAGAGCTCTGGAAACACCATATATTTT. Full variable domain (missing parts from reference TRBV30 and TRBJ1-3): SQTIHQWPATLVQPVGSPLSLECTVEGTSNPNLYWYRQAAGRGLQLLFYSVGIGQISSEVPQNLSASRPQDRQFILSSKKLLLSDSGFYLCAWSTESSGNTIYFGEGSWLTVV.